This entry concerns a single T cell receptor beta chain. This specimen belongs to a study of CD8 T cells in Susac syndrome. It was with random hexamers that roughly 0.45 to 1 ug RNA was reverse transcribed. Amplification of TCR beta CDR3 spanned 54 Vbeta and 13 Jbeta via immunoSEQ multiplex PCR. TCRdb fed the immunoSEQ multiplex PCR reads into MiXCR, producing one record per CDR3 protein. This table has roughly 120,000 distinct CDR3 sequences, approximately 93% appearing once. The sequencing sample was made of CD4+ T cells from PBMCs. This TCR was sampled from a human donor with multiple sclerosis.

CDR3 coding DNA: TGTGCCAGCAGCCTCACGAGGCAAGGCTACACCTTC. Translation: CASSLTRQGYTF. This chain joins TRBV12-3 or TRBV12-4 and TRBJ1-2, with D hard to call. Between the trimmed V and J ends, which lost 6 bases and 8 bases, there was a span of 13 bases. The CDR3 covers 12 residues.